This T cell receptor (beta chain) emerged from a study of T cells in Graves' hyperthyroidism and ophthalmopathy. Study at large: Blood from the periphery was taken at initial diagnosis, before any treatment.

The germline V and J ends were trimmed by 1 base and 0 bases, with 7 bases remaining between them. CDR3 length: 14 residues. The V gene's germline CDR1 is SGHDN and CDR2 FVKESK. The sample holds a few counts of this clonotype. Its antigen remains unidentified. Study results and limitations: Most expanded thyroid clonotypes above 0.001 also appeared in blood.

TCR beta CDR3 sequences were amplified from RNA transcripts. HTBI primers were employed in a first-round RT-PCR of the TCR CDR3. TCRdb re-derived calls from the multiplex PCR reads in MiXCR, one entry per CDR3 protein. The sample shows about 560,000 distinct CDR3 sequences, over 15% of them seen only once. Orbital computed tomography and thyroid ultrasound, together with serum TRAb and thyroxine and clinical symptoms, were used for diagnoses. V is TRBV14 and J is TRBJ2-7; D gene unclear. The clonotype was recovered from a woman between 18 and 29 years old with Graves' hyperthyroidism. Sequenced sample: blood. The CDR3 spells CASSQGRASYEQYF. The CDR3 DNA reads TGTGCCAGCAGCCAAGGACGGGCCTCCTACGAGCAGTACTTC.